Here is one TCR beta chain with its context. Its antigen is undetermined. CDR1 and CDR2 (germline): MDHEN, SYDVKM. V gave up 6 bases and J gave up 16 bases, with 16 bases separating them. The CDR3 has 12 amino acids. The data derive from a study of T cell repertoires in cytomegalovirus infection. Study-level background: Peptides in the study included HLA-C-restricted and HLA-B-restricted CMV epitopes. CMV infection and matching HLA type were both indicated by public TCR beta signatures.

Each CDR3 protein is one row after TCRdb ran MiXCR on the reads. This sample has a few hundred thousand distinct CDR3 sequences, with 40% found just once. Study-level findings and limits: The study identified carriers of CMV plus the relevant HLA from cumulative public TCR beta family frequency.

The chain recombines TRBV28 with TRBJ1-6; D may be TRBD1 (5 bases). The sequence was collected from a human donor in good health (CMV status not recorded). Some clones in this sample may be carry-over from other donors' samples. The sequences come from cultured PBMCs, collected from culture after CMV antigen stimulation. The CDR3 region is CASREGVLGLHF. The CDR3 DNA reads TGTGCCAGCAGGGAAGGGGTCTTGGGACTCCACTTT.